What follows are 10 T cell receptor beta chains derived from one specimen sequenced in a study of radiotherapy plus CTLA-4 blockade in lung cancer. The data were produced by immunoSEQ multiplex PCR, yet TCRdb's version contains in-frame clones alone and is incomplete. The table has 25,000 to 40,000 clones, 60% to 80% seen once. The sample consisted of peripheral blood, taken from a patient treated with radiotherapy plus ipilimumab. Receptors were obtained from a human donor with non-small cell lung cancer whose response to radiotherapy plus ipilimumab could not be evaluated.

CDR3 sequence: CASTQIGSGNTIYF. The CDR3 DNA is TGTGCCAGCACCCAAATCGGGTCAGGAAACACCATATATTTT. The chain combines TRBV7-9 with TRBJ1-3; no reliable D call. In germline, CDR1 is SEHNR, CDR2 FQNEAQ (reference sequence). The length of the CDR3 is 14 residues. V lost 7 bases and J 4 bases, leaving 14 bases between the germline ends.

This clone was recorded once. The chain is built from TRBV28 and TRBJ1-2, with D perhaps TRBD1 (6 bases). Trimming stripped 4 bases from V and 0 bases from J, with 9 bases between. The germline CDR1 and CDR2 sequences are MDHEN and SYDVKM. The CDR3 sequence is 14 residues long. Written as DNA, the CDR3 is TGTGCCAGCAGTTCCGGGACACCTAACTATGGCTACACCTTC. Amino acids: CASSSGTPNYGYTF.

This clone was seen a few times. The chain is built from TRBV29-1 and TRBJ1-2, with 9 bases fitting TRBD1. The CDR3 length is 12 residues. Trimming took 5 bases from V and 4 from J; bases not matched to a gene: 2. Per the germline V gene, CDR1 is SQVTM and CDR2 is ANQGSEA. The CDR3: CSVQGQGYGYTF. The CDR3 nucleotides read TGCAGCGTTCAGGGACAGGGCTATGGCTACACCTTC.

The chain has TRBV6-1 and TRBJ2-7; 7 nucleotides line up with TRBD1. CDR1 and CDR2 (germline): MNHNS, SASEGT. The CDR3 is 15 amino acids. The ends lost 7 bases at V and 0 bases at J; junction bases unmatched: 9. The CDR3 region is CASTNGQAFSYEQYF. For the CDR3, the DNA is TGTGCCAGCACGAACGGACAGGCGTTCTCCTACGAGCAGTACTTC.

This rearrangement joins TRBV4-2 to TRBJ2-1; D is perhaps TRBD2 (6 bases). This CDR3 is 16 amino acids long. Germline V gene data show CDR1 as LGHNA and CDR2 as YNFKEQ. V was cut by 0 bases and J by 0 bases, with 9 bases left in between. CDR3 sequence: CASSQESTSSYNEQFF. CDR3 nucleotides: TGTGCCAGCAGCCAAGAGTCGACTAGCTCCTACAATGAGCAGTTCTTC.

The chain carries TRBV20-1 and TRBJ2-7, with TRBD2 as a possible D gene (5 bases). V lost 2 bases, J lost 3 bases, and 5 bases lay in between. The CDR3 runs to 11 residues. Per the germline V gene, CDR1 is DFQATT and CDR2 is SNEGSKA (reference sequence). The CDR3 loop reads CSARSGYEQYF. In nucleotides, the CDR3 is TGCAGTGCTAGAAGCGGCTACGAGCAGTACTTC.

This clone has more than one count but fewer than ten. Distinct nucleotide sequences in the sample also encode this CDR3. The V call is TRBV5-1, the J call TRBJ1-6; TRBD1 matches at 8 bases. Germline-derived CDR1 and CDR2 are SGHRS and YFSETQ. Trimming took 0 bases from V and 9 from J; bases not matched to a gene: 2. The CDR3 covers 14 residues. CDR3 sequence (DNA): TGCGCCAGCAGCTTGGCAGGGGGCTCTTCACCCCTCCACTTT. Protein: CASSLAGGSSPLHF.

V usage is TRBV6-5 and J usage is TRBJ1-6, with D tentatively TRBD1 (6 bases). The CDR3 consists of 13 residues. Trimming pared 7 bases from V and 7 bases from J, leaving 11 bases between. CDR1 MNHEY and CDR2 SVGAGI come from the germline V gene. Here the CDR3 DNA reads TGTGCCAGCACGGGGGGGCAGAATTCACCCCTCCACTTT. It encodes CASTGGQNSPLHF.

This clone was counted a few times. The CDR3 region has the DNA TGTGCCAGCAGTTCAGTACACGGGAATCAGCCCCAGCATTTT. Protein product: CASSSVHGNQPQHF. This chain uses TRBV6-1 with TRBJ1-5; D remains ambiguous. Trimming removed 5 bases at V and 4 bases at J, with 12 bases between. The CDR3 runs to 14 residues. Germline values: CDR1 MNHNS, CDR2 SASEGT.

This clone appeared a few times. This chain links TRBV7-9 with TRBJ1-1; D is undetermined. The CDR3 runs 14 residues. Trimming took off 2 bases at V and 11 bases at J, with 18 bases between the two ends. CDR1 is SEHNR and CDR2 is FQNEAQ in the germline V gene (reference sequence). The CDR3 here is CASSLTTYGRRAFF. CDR3 DNA: TGTGCCAGCAGCTTAACAACGTATGGCCGCAGGGCTTTCTTT.